A selection of T cell receptor beta chains follows, all from one sample in a study of technical replicates of blood from several donors. TCRdb keeps only in-frame clones here, not all; method: immunoSEQ multiplex PCR. Among roughly 72,000 clones listed, roughly 97% were seen once. The sequencing input was T cells isolated from PBMCs. The receptor set was obtained from a human donor in good health. Each CDR3 is given with its conserved first and last residue. Each record gives: D gene, clone size, J gene, V gene, CDR3 protein, CDR3 DNA. D genes are given only for firm matches. Not all rows give a size; the values are once, few, many and, for expanded clones, a class.

d_gene: .; abundance: .; j_gene: TRBJ2-3; v_gene: TRBV7-8; CDR3aa: CASSLGELTTDTQYF; CDR3nt: TGTGCCAGCAGCTTAGGTGAACTCACGACAGATACGCAGTATTTT
d_gene: .; abundance: .; j_gene: TRBJ1-3; v_gene: TRBV18; CDR3aa: CASSPVRGQGDTIYF; CDR3nt: TGTGCCAGCTCACCTGTCAGGGGCCAAGGCGACACCATATATTTT
d_gene: TRBD1; abundance: .; j_gene: TRBJ2-7; v_gene: TRBV19; CDR3aa: CASSTTGDLGEQYF; CDR3nt: TGTGCCAGCTCGACAACAGGGGATTTGGGGGAGCAGTACTTC
d_gene: TRBD2; abundance: .; j_gene: TRBJ2-7; v_gene: TRBV27; CDR3aa: CASTPTSAISYEQYF; CDR3nt: TGTGCCAGCACCCCGACTAGCGCTATCTCCTACGAGCAGTACTTC
d_gene: .; abundance: .; j_gene: TRBJ1-2; v_gene: TRBV7-9; CDR3aa: CASSSKVNLRGPDRGYTF; CDR3nt: TGTGCCAGCAGCTCCAAAGTTAACCTCAGGGGCCCAGATCGTGGCTACACCTTC
d_gene: TRBD2; abundance: .; j_gene: TRBJ2-7; v_gene: TRBV27; CDR3aa: CASSLKYPAGTYEQYF; CDR3nt: TGTGCCAGCAGTTTAAAGTACCCAGCGGGAACCTACGAGCAGTACTTC
d_gene: .; abundance: .; j_gene: TRBJ1-1; v_gene: TRBV5-1; CDR3aa: CASSLNSYTEAFF; CDR3nt: TGCGCCAGCAGCTTGAACAGTTACACTGAAGCTTTCTTT
d_gene: .; abundance: .; j_gene: TRBJ2-1; v_gene: TRBV9; CDR3aa: CASSVDGVNEQFF; CDR3nt: TGTGCCAGCAGCGTAGACGGGGTCAATGAGCAGTTCTTC
d_gene: TRBD1; abundance: .; j_gene: TRBJ1-2; v_gene: TRBV6-5; CDR3aa: CASSFAGQGAVYTF; CDR3nt: TGTGCCAGCAGTTTCGCCGGACAGGGAGCTGTCTACACCTTC
d_gene: .; abundance: .; j_gene: TRBJ2-7; v_gene: TRBV15; CDR3aa: CATSPLTGLGSYEQYF; CDR3nt: TGTGCCACCAGCCCCCTGACGGGGTTAGGTTCCTACGAGCAGTACTTC
d_gene: .; abundance: .; j_gene: TRBJ2-7; v_gene: TRBV6-1; CDR3aa: CASRGGQNYEQYF; CDR3nt: TGTGCCAGCAGAGGAGGACAGAACTACGAGCAGTACTTC
d_gene: .; abundance: few; j_gene: TRBJ1-1; v_gene: TRBV25-1; CDR3aa: CASTKVNTEAFF; CDR3nt: TGTGCCAGCACTAAAGTGAACACTGAAGCTTTCTTT
d_gene: .; abundance: .; j_gene: TRBJ2-7; v_gene: TRBV20-1; CDR3aa: CSGGTYEQYF; CDR3nt: TGCAGTGGCGGTACCTACGAGCAGTACTTC
d_gene: .; abundance: .; j_gene: TRBJ2-5; v_gene: TRBV11-2; CDR3aa: CASSPGGLYQETQYF; CDR3nt: TGTGCCAGCAGCCCAGGCGGACTTTACCAAGAGACCCAGTACTTC
d_gene: .; abundance: .; j_gene: TRBJ1-1; v_gene: TRBV30; CDR3aa: CAWSVRRRGNTEAFF; CDR3nt: TGTGCCTGGAGTGTACGTCGAAGAGGGAACACTGAAGCTTTCTTT
d_gene: TRBD1; abundance: once; j_gene: TRBJ1-1; v_gene: TRBV4-1; CDR3aa: CASSLDRLNTEAFF; CDR3nt: TGCGCCAGCAGCCTGGACAGGTTGAACACTGAAGCTTTCTTT
d_gene: .; abundance: .; j_gene: TRBJ2-2; v_gene: TRBV25-1; CDR3aa: CASKRGGSGELFF; CDR3nt: TGTGCCAGTAAAAGAGGGGGATCCGGGGAGCTGTTTTTT
d_gene: .; abundance: .; j_gene: TRBJ2-7; v_gene: TRBV6-5; CDR3aa: CASSYSRDRYEQYF; CDR3nt: TGTGCCAGCAGTTACTCGCGGGACAGATACGAGCAGTACTTC
d_gene: TRBD1; abundance: .; j_gene: TRBJ1-1; v_gene: TRBV7-3; CDR3aa: CASSLSGAGGQDTEAFF; CDR3nt: TGTGCCAGCAGCTTAAGCGGGGCAGGGGGCCAAGACACTGAAGCTTTCTTT
d_gene: .; abundance: .; j_gene: TRBJ2-5; v_gene: TRBV27; CDR3aa: CASSLFRAETQYF; CDR3nt: TGTGCCAGCAGTTTATTCAGGGCAGAGACCCAGTACTTC